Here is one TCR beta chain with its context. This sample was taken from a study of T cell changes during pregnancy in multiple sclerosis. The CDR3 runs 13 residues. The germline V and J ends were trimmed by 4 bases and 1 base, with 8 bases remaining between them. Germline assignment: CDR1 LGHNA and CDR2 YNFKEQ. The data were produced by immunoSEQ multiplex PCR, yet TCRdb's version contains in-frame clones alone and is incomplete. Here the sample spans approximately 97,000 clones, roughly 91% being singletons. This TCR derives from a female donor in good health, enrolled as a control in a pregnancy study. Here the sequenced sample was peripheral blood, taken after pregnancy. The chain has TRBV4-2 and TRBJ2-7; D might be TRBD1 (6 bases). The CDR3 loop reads CASSRDTSYEQYF. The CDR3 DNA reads TGTGCCAGCAGCCGGGACACATCCTACGAGCAGTACTTC.